The clone carrying this T cell receptor (beta chain) was recorded many times. This record belongs to a study of T cells in Graves' hyperthyroidism and ophthalmopathy. Researchers took RNA transcripts and amplified the TCR beta CDR3 regions from them. The HTBI primer set drove a first-round RT-PCR of the TCR CDR3. TCRdb recomputed calls from the multiplex PCR reads with MiXCR, one row per CDR3 protein. This table has roughly 750,000 distinct CDR3 sequences, around 17% appearing once. This receptor was obtained from a young man with Graves' hyperthyroidism. The sequenced material came from blood.

The CDR3 loop is CASRGGRRELNQPQHF. As DNA, the CDR3 is TGTGCCAGCAGGGGGGGAAGACGGGAACTAAATCAGCCCCAGCATTTT. V usage is TRBV12-3 or TRBV12-4 and J usage is TRBJ1-5; D might be TRBD1 (5 bases). This CDR3 comprises 16 residues. V lost 6 bases and J 4 bases, leaving 19 bases between the germline ends.